Below, 14 T cell receptor beta chains from the same sample are listed, as sequenced in a study of siplizumab effects on memory and regulatory T cells. The repertoire was sequenced with immunoSEQ multiplex PCR; TCRdb's copy has only in-frame clones and lacks some. The sample includes roughly 82,000 clones, 87% of them seen just once. What was sequenced was Tregs sorted from blood. Receptors originate from a human donor in good health.

The rearrangement uses TRBV2 and TRBJ1-2, with 9 positions matching TRBD1. CDR3 length equals 14 residues. From germline, CDR1 is SNHLY and CDR2 FYNNEI. The J segment lost 4 bases and the V segment lost 11 bases, leaving 11 bases of the junction unmatched. CDR3 in DNA: TGTGCCCTAGTCCAACCGGGACAGGGCTATGGCTACACCTTC. Protein product: CALVQPGQGYGYTF.

This CDR3 reads CASSLSQGYYGYTF. DNA of the CDR3: TGTGCCAGCAGCCTCTCGCAGGGGTACTATGGCTACACCTTC. The chain employs TRBV5-4 and TRBJ1-2; possibly TRBD1 for D (6 bases). The CDR3 is 14 residues long. V shed 4 bases and J shed 3 bases, with 13 bases lying between them. Germline V CDR1 and CDR2: SGHNT, YYREEE (reference sequence).

Note on this clone: Other nucleotide sequences from this sample produce the same CDR3. The chain combines TRBV7-2 with TRBJ2-3, with unresolved D. V lost 3 bases and J lost 2, with 3 bases in between. The germline V gene has CDR1 SGHTA and CDR2 FQGNSA. This CDR3 has 12 amino acids. CDR3 region: CASSFLTDTQYF. The CDR3 coding sequence is TGTGCCAGCAGCTTCCTCACAGATACGCAGTATTTT.

The V gene is TRBV20-1, the J gene TRBJ2-1; tentatively, D is TRBD1 or TRBD2 (5 bases each). The CDR3 runs 11 residues. Per the germline V gene, CDR1 is DFQATT and CDR2 is SNEGSKA (reference sequence). V lost 6 bases to trimming and J lost 10 bases, with 13 bases between them. In DNA, the CDR3 is TGCAGTGCCCCGGCGTGGGGGGAGCAGTTCTTC. Protein sequence: CSAPAWGEQFF.

This rearrangement joins TRBV2 to TRBJ1-4; 8 positions agree with TRBD1. The CDR3 extends over 13 amino acids. The germline CDR1 and CDR2 sequences are SNHLY and FYNNEI. Germline trimming cut 7 bases from V and 7 bases from J; bases unmatched to any gene: 5. The CDR3 protein is CASTDRVGEKLFF. CDR3 in DNA: TGTGCCAGCACGGACAGGGTTGGTGAAAAACTGTTTTTT.

The rearrangement links TRBV29-1 to TRBJ1-2, with TRBD1 matching 7 bases. V gave up 3 bases and J gave up 8 bases; unmatched junction bases: 12. The CDR3 covers 14 residues. CDR1 is SQVTM, CDR2 ANQGSEA, per germline. CDR3: CSVDPHDRVEGYTF. For the CDR3, the DNA is TGCAGCGTTGACCCCCACGACAGGGTGGAAGGCTACACCTTC.

This clone came up a few times. This chain joins TRBV5-3 and TRBJ1-1; 8 bases fit TRBD1. TRBV5-3 is an open reading frame, and its role is uncertain. The V and J ends lost 2 bases and 0 bases, in that order; junction bases with no gene match: 18. The CDR3 has 20 residues. The CDR3 reads CARSFFRQIGQGRMNTEAFF. CDR3 bases: TGTGCCAGAAGCTTCTTCCGTCAGATCGGACAGGGAAGGATGAACACTGAAGCTTTCTTT.

The V gene is TRBV4-1, the J gene TRBJ2-7; TRBD1 aligns across 7 bases. The germline CDR1 and CDR2 sequences are MGHRA and YSYEKL. CDR3 length: 19 amino acids. J gave up 0 bases and V 4 bases, and 18 bases lay outside the gene matches. CDR3 amino acids: CASSRRGQGVPLSSYEQYF. The DNA for the CDR3 is TGCGCCAGCAGCCGAAGGGGGCAGGGGGTTCCCCTTAGCTCCTACGAGCAGTACTTC.

The genes are TRBV18 and TRBJ1-1; D not certain. This CDR3 comprises 12 residues. Trimming took 4 bases from V and 4 from J, leaving 7 bases between them. The germline V gene has CDR1 KGHSH and CDR2 LQKENI. CDR3 protein: CASSRTGTEAFF. CDR3 bases: TGTGCCAGCTCACGGACGGGCACTGAAGCTTTCTTT.

This chain connects TRBV6-1 to TRBJ2-3; D might be TRBD1 (6 bases). There are 14 residues in the CDR3. V was clipped by 7 bases and J by 6 bases, with 17 bases between them. Germline loops: CDR1 MNHNS, CDR2 SASEGT. The CDR3 reads CASIIGQRIDTQYF. In DNA, the CDR3 is TGTGCCAGCATTATCGGACAGAGGATCGATACGCAGTATTTT.

The chain uses TRBV2 and TRBJ1-6; 7 bases fit TRBD1. This CDR3 has 15 residues. CDR1 and CDR2 from the germline V gene are SNHLY and FYNNEI. The V segment lost 5 bases and the J segment 7 bases; nucleotides outside the gene matches: 8. CDR3 amino acids: CASSILGQSNSPLHF. CDR3 in DNA: TGTGCCAGCAGTATATTGGGACAGTCCAATTCACCCCTCCACTTT.

The chain couples TRBV7-9 to TRBJ2-7; D remains ambiguous. Trimming removed 0 bases from V and 5 bases from J, with 23 bases in between. CDR1 and CDR2 (germline): SEHNR, FQNEAQ (reference sequence). CDR3 length: 18 amino acids. CDR3 coding DNA: TGTGCCAGCAGCTTAGCGATCACGGCCAGCCGCGGATCAGACGAGCAGTACTTC. Residues: CASSLAITASRGSDEQYF.

The chain has TRBV5-1 and TRBJ1-2; D is unclear. V lost 3 bases and J lost 1, with 10 bases in between. CDR3 length: 14 amino acids. CDR1 is SGHRS, CDR2 YFSETQ, per germline. The CDR3, as DNA: TGCGCCAGCAGCTCCCCAAAGAGTAACTATGGCTACACCTTC. Translating it yields CASSSPKSNYGYTF.

The chain combines TRBV12-5 with TRBJ2-1, with D unclear. V was clipped by 8 bases and J by 4 bases, with 15 bases between them. This CDR3 has 14 amino acids. CDR1 and CDR2 from the germline V gene are LGHNT and FRNRAP. CDR3 sequence: CASTRGKIYNEQFF. The CDR3 nucleotides are TGTGCTAGTACGCGTGGTAAAATTTACAATGAGCAGTTCTTC.